What follows is one T cell receptor beta chain and its context. Its antigen is still unknown. Base qualities are not at hand, and no much larger clone is one base apart. The data belong to a study of early T cells in non-severe SARS-CoV-2 infection (dated by TCRdb to 2020 to 2022). Background for the entire study: Because TCR sequencing was done on bulk RNA from unsorted whole blood, the alpha and beta chains could not be paired. Here is what the overall study found, with its caveats: VDJdb matching was skewed toward anti-spike CD8 responses, so virus-specific expansions were likely underestimated and private and CD4 specificities were missed.

The library was produced with 5' RACE. The sequencer listed for this sample is NextSeq 500. Unique molecular identifiers were attached to individual cDNA molecules in the TCR library protocol so that sequencing error and PCR bias could be corrected. Sequencing covered both TCR alpha and beta chains, and within each sample the abundances of alpha and beta sequences were tightly co-correlated. In the paper's pipeline: Decombinator V4 was used to perform V gene, J gene and CDR3 annotation of TCR sequences. Expanded TCRs were defined as changing significantly between any two time points under a Poisson model with p below 0.0001. TCR abundances were normalised to the total number of TCRs sequenced per sample and expressed as counts per million. MAIT TCRs were defined by TRAV1-2 paired with TRAJ12, TRAJ20 or TRAJ33, and iNKT TCRs by TRAV10 paired with TRAJ18. VDJdb, accessed on 1 November 2021, was searched for TCRs annotated for CMV, EBV and SARS-CoV-2, and TCRs annotated for more than one antigen were excluded. TCRdb handled the public reads itself, with Q25 trimming in fastp and clone calling in MiXCR, and kept productive beta chains. Rows merge per CDR3 protein into single entries with the most common DNA and genes. These V and J calls rely on TCRdb rather than the paper's analysis. A total of approximately 45,000 distinct CDR3 sequences appear in this sample, about 7% of them only once. The ten largest make up roughly 4.5% of the sample.

This was a case-control study nested in a cohort of healthcare workers in London, UK, who had nasopharyngeal swab PCR tests and blood samples taken every week. Between 23 and 31 March 2020, the week of the UK lockdown, healthcare workers were enrolled and then followed up weekly for as long as 16 weeks. The CDR3 covers 16 residues, taking in both the cysteine and the phenylalanine. CDR3 DNA is the only sequence kept; it has 48 bases, read in frame from the first base. V and J are truncated by 6 bases and 4 bases respectively, leaving an intervening sequence of 20 bases. This sequence originates from an adult who was a healthcare worker with PCR-confirmed SARS-CoV-2 infection or an uninfected control (not recorded which). This receptor chain uses TRBV12-3 or TRBV12-4 and TRBJ2-3; the D gene is not confidently resolved. Sequencing input: whole blood. The DNA sequence reads TGTGCCAGCAGCGCACACACATCCCGTGGGTCAGATACGCAGTATTTT. Its protein is CASSAHTSRGSDTQYF.